These T cell receptor beta chains were read from a single sample in a study of T cells in Graves' hyperthyroidism and ophthalmopathy. TCRdb processed the multiplex PCR reads anew with MiXCR; each CDR3 protein has one entry. The table shows more than 55,000 distinct CDR3 sequences, with about 57% occurring only once. What was sequenced was blood. The origin of the receptors is a woman in her sixties with Graves' ophthalmopathy. The CDR3 runs from the conserved cysteine through the conserved F or W. Each record gives: D gene, clone size, J gene, V gene, CDR3 DNA, CDR3 protein. A D gene is named only where the DNA matches it firmly. Size is stated for part of the rows, as once, few or many counts, or as a class when the clone is expanded.

- | many | TRBJ2-7 | TRBV20-1 | TGCAGTGCTAGGTGGGACACCAAGAATGACTACGAGCAGTACTTC | CSARWDTKNDYEQYF
- | - | TRBJ2-2 | TRBV6-4 | TGTGCCAGCAGTGAGGGGACAGGGGAGCTGTTTTTT | CASSEGTGELFF
TRBD1 | many | TRBJ1-4 | TRBV5-4 | TGTGCCAGCTCGGGACAGCCGGGAGGTGAAAAACTGTTTTTT | CASSGQPGGEKLFF
TRBD2 | - | TRBJ2-2 | TRBV7-8 | TGTGCCAGCAGCTTAGGAGGACTAGTGCAACCCGGGGAGCTGTTTTTT | CASSLGGLVQPGELFF
- | many | TRBJ1-2 | TRBV7-2 | TGTGCCAGCAGCTCGGGGCGGAACTATGGCTACACCTTC | CASSSGRNYGYTF
- | many | TRBJ2-7 | TRBV20-1 | TGCAGTGCTAGAGATCGCGCTAGATGGACCTACGAGCAGTACTTC | CSARDRARWTYEQYF
- | once | TRBJ2-5 | TRBV5-1 | TGCGCCAGCAGCTTGGACGGGGACGGCCAGTACTTC | CASSLDGDGQYF
TRBD2 | - | TRBJ2-2 | TRBV20-1 | TGCAGTGCAAGGACTAGCGGGAGGGCCCCCGGGGAGCTGTTTTTT | CSARTSGRAPGELFF
- | - | TRBJ1-2 | TRBV20-1 | TGTAGTGCTAGAGAACGGACGTGTGGCTACACCTTC | CSARERTCGYTF
- | - | TRBJ2-2 | TRBV14 | TGTGCCAGCAGCCAAGAGAGCGGGGAGCTGTTTTTT | CASSQESGELFF
TRBD2 | - | TRBJ2-3 | TRBV2 | TGTGCCAGCAGTGATGGAGCTAGCGGGAGGGCTAGCACAGATACGCAGTATTTT | CASSDGASGRASTDTQYF
- | many | TRBJ1-2 | TRBV5-1 | TGCGCCAGCAGCTTGGAGGGGGGCTCGGGCTATGGCTACACCTTC | CASSLEGGSGYGYTF